Listed below are T cell receptor beta chains from one sample, sequenced in a study of cytotoxic CD8 clonotypes in ibrutinib-treated CLL. Sequencing was performed with immunoSEQ multiplex PCR; in TCRdb, only in-frame clones are kept and a portion is missing. The profile shows 49,000 or so clones, approximately 50% of them singletons. The specimen comprised PBMCs, sampled after 12 months of ibrutinib treatment. Receptors were obtained from a human donor with chronic lymphocytic leukemia. Both conserved end residues are part of each CDR3. D genes are given only for firm matches. Clone size is not always given. Where it is, it says once, few, many or a class for expanded clones.

>14|TRBJ1-2|TRBV9|.|.
TGTGCCAGCAGCGCCACCTTGGACAGCTATGGCTACACCTTC
CASSATLDSYGYTF
>14|TRBJ1-2|TRBV7-2|few|.
TGTGCCAGCAGCTCAGCCACAGCCAACTATGGCTACACCTTC
CASSSATANYGYTF
>12|TRBJ1-2|TRBV10-3|.|.
TGTGCCATCACCCAGGACACCTATGGCTACACCTTC
CAITQDTYGYTF
>12|TRBJ1-1|TRBV19|.|.
TGTGCCAGTAGTACCCCCAACACTGAAGCTTTCTTT
CASSTPNTEAFF
>15|TRBJ2-6|TRBV2|.|TRBD2
TGTGCCAGCAGCCGGGACTATTCTGGGGCCAACGTCCTGACTTTC
CASSRDYSGANVLTF
>15|TRBJ2-5|TRBV27|many|TRBD1
TGTGCCAGCAGTTTGGGGCAGGGGGTGGGAGAGACCCAGTACTTC
CASSLGQGVGETQYF
>14|TRBJ2-1|TRBV27|few|.
TGTGCCAGTCGAGGAGGGCCTACCTACAATGAGCAGTTCTTC
CASRGGPTYNEQFF
>16|TRBJ2-1|TRBV28|.|TRBD2
TGTGCCAGCAGCTCCCCCCGACTAGCGGGGTCGAATGAGCAGTTCTTC
CASSSPRLAGSNEQFF
>15|TRBJ2-1|TRBV4-2|.|TRBD1
TGTGCCAGCAGCTTGCCCGACAGGGTCGGCGATGAGCAGTTCTTC
CASSLPDRVGDEQFF
>16|TRBJ2-3|TRBV5-1|few|TRBD1
TGCGCCAGCAGCTTGGAGGGCAGGGGGCGCACAGATACGCAGTATTTT
CASSLEGRGRTDTQYF
>14|TRBJ2-1|TRBV28|.|.
TGTGCCAGCAGAGGGACCAGCTCCTACAATGAGCAGTTCTTC
CASRGTSSYNEQFF
>15|TRBJ2-7|TRBV4-1|.|.
TGCGCCAGCAGCCACCCCGGTGTGGCCTCCTACGAGCAGTACTTC
CASSHPGVASYEQYF
>12|TRBJ1-2|TRBV28|many|TRBD1
TGTGCAACGACAGGGACCATATATGGCTACACCTTC
CATTGTIYGYTF
>13|TRBJ1-4|TRBV13|few|TRBD1
TGTGCCAGCAGCTTGGGGACAGTTGAAAAACTGTTTTTT
CASSLGTVEKLFF
>14|TRBJ2-1|TRBV5-4|.|.
TGTGCCAGCAGCCACAACCGGGACTCCAATGAGCAGTTCTTC
CASSHNRDSNEQFF
>14|TRBJ2-1|TRBV15|.|.
TGTGCCACCAGCCGGCAGGGTGGATACAATGAGCAGTTCTTC
CATSRQGGYNEQFF
>13|TRBJ2-1|TRBV11-3|.|.
TGTGCCAGCAGCTTATCGATAGGTAGCGGAGCGTTCTTC
CASSLSIGSGAFF
>15|TRBJ2-7|TRBV5-1|many|.
TGCGCCAGCAGTGCGGACAGCCAGCCAGTTGGCGAGCAGTACTTC
CASSADSQPVGEQYF
>16|TRBJ2-3|TRBV27|.|.
TGTGCCAGCAGCGGGGAACTCGAGCGGAGCACAGATACGCAGTATTTT
CASSGELERSTDTQYF
>12|TRBJ2-1|TRBV5-6|once|.
TGTGCCAGCAGCTTGGATCGGGGGCCCTGGTTCTTC
CASSLDRGPWFF
>14|TRBJ1-2|TRBV6-1|.|.
TGTGCCAGCAGTGACGGGTTAGGAAACTATGGCTACACCTTC
CASSDGLGNYGYTF
>14|TRBJ1-4|TRBV5-1|.|TRBD1
TGCGCCAGCAGCCTGACAGGGGCTAATGAAAAACTGTTTTTT
CASSLTGANEKLFF
>16|TRBJ2-1|TRBV4-1|.|TRBD1
TGCGCCAGCAGCCTTCAGACAGGGATCGAAGGCAATGAGCAGTTCTTC
CASSLQTGIEGNEQFF
>15|TRBJ2-3|TRBV5-1|once|.
TGCGCCAGCAGCTTGGAGAGCGGGAGCACAGATACGCAGTATTTT
CASSLESGSTDTQYF
>14|TRBJ2-7|TRBV6-1|.|.
TGTGCCAGCAGTGACCCCAGGGTGCTTTTGGAGCAGTACTTC
CASSDPRVLLEQYF
>14|TRBJ2-4|TRBV19|.|.
TGTGCCAGTAGTTCCCCGGGAGACAAAAACATTCAGTACTTC
CASSSPGDKNIQYF
>15|TRBJ1-1|TRBV25-1|.|TRBD1
TGTGCCAGCAGTGAATCCGGGACAGGGGGCACTGAAGCTTTCTTT
CASSESGTGGTEAFF
>15|TRBJ1-5|TRBV7-8|.|TRBD1
TGTGCCAGCAGCTTAGGACAGGGTGGAGGTCAGCCCCAGCATTTT
CASSLGQGGGQPQHF
>14|TRBJ2-7|TRBV7-9|.|TRBD2
TGTGCCAGCAGCTTAATTAGCGGGAGCTCCGAGCAGTACTTC
CASSLISGSSEQYF
>15|TRBJ2-7|TRBV13|.|.
TGTGCCAGCAGCTTAGAGAGGAGGACCTCCTACGAGCAGTACTTC
CASSLERRTSYEQYF
>15|TRBJ2-1|TRBV7-9|medium-sized|.
TGTGCCAGCAGCCGGGACACCAGCTCCTACAATGAGCAGTTCTTC
CASSRDTSSYNEQFF
>14|TRBJ2-5|TRBV19|few|.
TGTGCCAGTGCCTCGGGACTCTCTGGGGAGACCCAGTACTTC
CASASGLSGETQYF
>13|TRBJ1-5|TRBV7-9|few|.
TGTGCCAGCAGCTTAGGGGAGGCAGCCCCCACGAATTTT
CASSLGEAAPTNF
>16|TRBJ1-2|TRBV28|.|TRBD1
TGTGCCAGCAATTATGGTGCGGGACAGGGGTCGCCTGGCTACACCTTC
CASNYGAGQGSPGYTF
>14|TRBJ2-7|TRBV4-1|.|TRBD2
TGCGCCAGCAGCTTCGGGACTAGTGGGTACGAGCAGTACTTC
CASSFGTSGYEQYF